Listed below are T cell receptor beta chains from one sample, sequenced in a study of metastatic and nonmetastatic thyroid tumors. MiXCR re-clonotyped the PCR reads for TCRdb. In the table there are roughly 40,000 clones, 20% to 25% of which are singletons. Sequenced material: tumor tissue. Receptors were obtained from a female donor with papillary thyroid cancer or a benign thyroid nodule (not recorded which). Some clones in this sample may be carry-over from other donors' samples. The CDR3 runs from the conserved cysteine through the conserved F or W. The D gene is left open where the match is weak. For some rows the clone size is stated as once, few or many, or as a class when expanded; others skip it.

>few|TRBV28|TRBD2|16|TRBJ2-7
TGTGCCAGCACCTCCTATCCCGGGACTAGCGGCTACGAGCAGTACTTC
CASTSYPGTSGYEQYF
>few|TRBV24-1|TRBD2|15|TRBJ2-1
TGTGCCACCAGCGACGTACTAGCGGGAGGCAATGAGCAGTTCTTC
CATSDVLAGGNEQFF
>few|TRBV28|TRBD1|15|TRBJ1-2
TGTGCCAGCAGTCCCGGCCCTGGACAGGTTGGTGGCTACACCTTC
CASSPGPGQVGGYTF
>many|TRBV6-5|.|15|TRBJ2-2
TGTGCCAGCAGTTACCTGGGCAGGGGGGCCGGGGAGCTGTTTTTT
CASSYLGRGAGELFF
>many|TRBV7-8|.|17|TRBJ1-5
TGTGCCAGCAGCTTACTCCCACAGCCTGTCAGCAATCAGCCCCAGCATTTT
CASSLLPQPVSNQPQHF
>.|TRBV20-1|TRBD2|15|TRBJ2-7
TGCAGTTCTAGAGATCTGGGCGGGAGTGGGTACGAGCAGTACTTC
CSSRDLGGSGYEQYF
>many|TRBV5-5|.|16|TRBJ1-5
TGTGCCAGCAGCTTAGGGGCGCGGGGAGAAAATCAGCCCCAGCATTTT
CASSLGARGENQPQHF
>many|TRBV20-1|TRBD1|17|TRBJ1-4
TGCAGTGCTAGAGATCAAGCCGGGACAGCAACTAATGAAAAACTGTTTTTT
CSARDQAGTATNEKLFF
>.|TRBV7-2|.|12|TRBJ1-1
TGTGCCAGCAGCCGGGGGGCGGCCGTAGCTTTCTTT
CASSRGAAVAFF
>.|TRBV18|.|11|TRBJ2-5
TGTGCCAGCTCAGAACAAGAGACCCAGTACTTC
CASSEQETQYF
>few|TRBV6-4|.|15|TRBJ2-3
TGTGCCAGCAGTGACCAAGGGGGTATCACAGATACGCAGTATTTT
CASSDQGGITDTQYF
>.|TRBV5-1|.|14|TRBJ1-2
TGCGCCAGCAGCTTGGGGGACGGCAACTATGGCTACACCTTC
CASSLGDGNYGYTF
>medium-sized|TRBV27|.|15|TRBJ2-5
TGTGCCAGCAGTTTAGTAGGGGCTAATTTTGAGACCCAGTACTTC
CASSLVGANFETQYF
>.|TRBV29-1|.|12|TRBJ1-1
TGCAGCGTCCTCCTGGAAAACACTGAAGCTTTCTTT
CSVLLENTEAFF
>.|TRBV28|TRBD1|14|TRBJ1-5
TGTGCCAGCGCTGACAGGGGGCATAAAGGGCCCAAGCATTTT
CASADRGHKGPKHF
>.|TRBV6-6|.|14|TRBJ1-1
TGTGCCAGCAGTTACTCTCCTCGGGGGACTGAAGCTTTCTTT
CASSYSPRGTEAFF
>.|TRBV6-5|.|15|TRBJ1-5
TGTTCCAGCAGTTACACAACGGGGTCGGATCAGCCCCAGCATTTT
CSSSYTTGSDQPQHF
>many|TRBV28|.|12|TRBJ1-1
TGTGCCAGCGTAGGACATCGCGGAGAAGCTTTCTTT
CASVGHRGEAFF
>.|TRBV6-5|.|15|TRBJ1-3
TGTGCCAGCAGTTTCCTAGGACAGTGTGGGAACACCATATATTTT
CASSFLGQCGNTIYF
>medium-sized|TRBV6-1|TRBD2|17|TRBJ2-7
TGTGCCAGCACCGAGCTAGCGGGAGACATCAACTCCTACGAGCAGTACTTC
CASTELAGDINSYEQYF
>many|TRBV9|.|13|TRBJ2-7
TGTGCCAGCAGCGCTCAACAGGGCTACGAGCAGTACTTC
CASSAQQGYEQYF
>few|TRBV10-1|.|14|TRBJ2-2
TGCGCCACCCAGTTGGGACCGACCACCGGGGAGCTGTTTTTT
CATQLGPTTGELFF
>few|TRBV27|TRBD1|16|TRBJ2-7
TGTGCCAGCAGTTTTTTCGGGACAGGGATCTCCTACGAGCAGTACTTC
CASSFFGTGISYEQYF
>few|TRBV5-1|TRBD2|17|TRBJ2-7
TGCGCCAGCAGCTCCCAATACCGACTAGCGGGAGACCACGAGCAGTACTTC
CASSSQYRLAGDHEQYF
>few|TRBV6-1|TRBD1|16|TRBJ1-1
TGTGCCAGCAGATCAGGTGGAGGGGGCGTTTGGACCGAAGCTTTCTTT
CASRSGGGGVWTEAFF
>medium-sized|TRBV19|.|13|TRBJ2-5
TGTGCCAGTAGTATCCAGGACCAAGAGACCCAGTACTTC
CASSIQDQETQYF
>many|TRBV9|.|14|TRBJ1-2
TGTGCCAGCAGCGTAGGCCCGGGAAACTATGGCTACACCTTC
CASSVGPGNYGYTF
>many|TRBV6-4|TRBD1|14|TRBJ2-1
TGTGCCAGCAGAAGACAGGGGGCGTCGGATGAGCAGTTCTTC
CASRRQGASDEQFF
>many|TRBV18|.|15|TRBJ2-7
TGTGCCAGCTCACCAGCCGGGTTCCGGGGCTACGAGCAGTACTTC
CASSPAGFRGYEQYF
>few|TRBV6-2/TRBV6-3|.|18|TRBJ2-6
TGTGCCAGCAGCTCGGTACAGGCCACTCTCTCTGGTGCCAACGTCCTGACTTTC
CASSSVQATLSGANVLTF
>.|TRBV7-6|TRBD2|19|TRBJ2-2
TGTGCCAGCAGCCCCCTGGGACTAGCGGGAGGCGGGATCACCGGGGAGCTGTTTTTT
CASSPLGLAGGGITGELFF
>many|TRBV20-1|TRBD1|14|TRBJ1-2
TGCAGTGCTATACGGGACAGGAGCCTCTATGGCTACACCTTC
CSAIRDRSLYGYTF
>many|TRBV6-1|.|13|TRBJ2-2
TGTGCCAGCAGTGACGGAAACACCGGGGAGCTGTTTTTT
CASSDGNTGELFF
>.|TRBV20-1|TRBD1|15|TRBJ1-5
TGCAGTGCTCCGAGACAGGGTAGTAGCAATCAGCCCCAGCATTTT
CSAPRQGSSNQPQHF
>.|TRBV20-1|TRBD1|16|TRBJ1-6
TGCAGTGCTAGAGCATTTGGGACAGGGCAAAATTCACCCCTCCACTTT
CSARAFGTGQNSPLHF
>medium-sized|TRBV6-1|TRBD2|15|TRBJ2-7
TGTGCCAGCAGTGAAGAAGGCGGGGGGGCCTACGAGCAGTACTTC
CASSEEGGGAYEQYF
>.|TRBV3-1|.|12|TRBJ2-7
TGTGCCAGCAGCCAAGCCGGGTTGGAGCAGTACTTC
CASSQAGLEQYF
>few|TRBV27|TRBD1|14|TRBJ1-5
TGTGCCAGCAGTACAAGGGGGCGGAATCAGCCCAAGCATTTT
CASSTRGRNQPKHF
>.|TRBV3-1|TRBD1|12|TRBJ1-1
TGTGCCAGCAGCCAAACCAGGGGGGAAGCTTTCTTT
CASSQTRGEAFF
>.|TRBV19|TRBD1|14|TRBJ2-1
TGTGCCAGTACCCTGACAGGGGAAAACAATGAGCAGTTCTTC
CASTLTGENNEQFF
>.|TRBV19|.|14|TRBJ2-2
TGTGCCAGTACTCCGGGACAGAACACCGGGGAGCTGTTTTTT
CASTPGQNTGELFF
>many|TRBV29-1|.|11|TRBJ1-1
TGCAGCGTACGGCCGAACACTGAAGCTTTCTTT
CSVRPNTEAFF
>few|TRBV6-1|.|15|TRBJ2-2
TGTGCCAGCAGTGCCCCAGCTACGAACACCGGGGAGCTGTTTTTT
CASSAPATNTGELFF
>many|TRBV5-8|TRBD1|17|TRBJ2-5
TGTGCCAGCAGCAAGTACAGGGGGCCAACTTTCCGGGAGACCCAGTACTTC
CASSKYRGPTFRETQYF
>many|TRBV6-4|TRBD1|14|TRBJ2-3
TGTGCCAGCAGTGTTGGACAGGGGACAGATACGCAGTATTTT
CASSVGQGTDTQYF
>few|TRBV6-1|.|14|TRBJ1-4
TGTGCCAGCAGTCTGGGGCCAACTAATGAAAAACTGTCTTTT
CASSLGPTNEKLSF
>.|TRBV3-1|.|13|TRBJ2-7
TGTGCCAGCAGCCCAACTTGGGACTACGAGCAGTACTTC
CASSPTWDYEQYF
>.|TRBV6-5|.|15|TRBJ1-6
TGTGCCAGCAGTTACCAGAGTATAGTAAATTCACCCCTCCACTTT
CASSYQSIVNSPLHF
>few|TRBV6-1|TRBD1|15|TRBJ2-5
TGTGCCAGCAGTCCCGGGACAGGGGGCGCGGAGACCCAGTACTTC
CASSPGTGGAETQYF
>.|TRBV20-1|TRBD2|15|TRBJ2-1
TGCAGTGCTAGAGAACTAGCGGGAGGGCCGAATGAGCAGTTCTTC
CSARELAGGPNEQFF
>many|TRBV6-2/TRBV6-3|.|17|TRBJ1-2
TGTGCCAGCAGTTACCCGAGCCAGGGCGCTATGGGGTATGGCTACACCTTC
CASSYPSQGAMGYGYTF
>many|TRBV10-1|.|14|TRBJ1-1
TGCGCCAGCAGTGATTATGGGGGTCGAACTGAAGCTTTCTTT
CASSDYGGRTEAFF
>.|TRBV13|.|14|TRBJ2-7
TGTGCCAGCAGCACCAGGGCGCTGGACTACGAGCAGTACTTC
CASSTRALDYEQYF
>many|TRBV3-1|.|14|TRBJ1-1
TGTGCCAGCAGCCAAGCCGACAGCAACACTGAAGCTTTCTTT
CASSQADSNTEAFF